The source of this T cell receptor (beta chain) is a study of early T cells in non-severe SARS-CoV-2 infection. The sample holds many counts of this clonotype. The antigen is not known. Study-level points and caveats: Anti-spike CD8 responses were favored in VDJdb matching, and private and CD4 specificities were missed.

Using its own MiXCR run on the 5' RACE reads, TCRdb lists one record per CDR3 protein. Of roughly 51,000 distinct CDR3 sequences in the sample, 5.5% to 6.5% were seen once. The sequences come from whole blood, collected at baseline. This clonotype was obtained from an adult who was a healthcare worker with PCR-confirmed SARS-CoV-2 infection or an uninfected control (not recorded which).

CDR3 DNA: TGCGCCAGCAGCTTGGCCGGGAACAGGGGGATCGGGGAGCTGTTTTTT. Its protein product is CASSLAGNRGIGELFF. This chain joins TRBV5-1 and TRBJ2-2; 8 positions agree with TRBD1. The CDR3 runs to 16 residues. V trimming: 0 bases; J trimming: 7 bases; junction bases outside the gene matches: 8. The germline gives CDR1 SGHRS, CDR2 YFSETQ.